A single sample is the source of the 24 T cell receptor beta chains below, sequenced in a study of blood T cell repertoires in COVID-19. Method: immunoSEQ multiplex PCR; TCRdb's copy keeps in-frame clones and lacks some. Among just under 300,000 clones listed, around 84% were seen once. Sample: peripheral blood. The receptors here all came from a man between 65 and 85 years old with acute or convalescent COVID-19.

The J gene is TRBJ2-1, the V gene TRBV9; 10 bases are shared with TRBD2. Germline assignment: CDR1 SGDLS and CDR2 YYNGEE. The CDR3 sequence is 16 residues long. Trimming removed 0 bases from V and 6 bases from J; junction bases left unmatched: 6. The CDR3 DNA reads as TGTGCCAGCAGCGTAGTAGCTAGCGGGAGTGGCAATGAGCAGTTCTTC. Its translation is CASSVVASGSGNEQFF.

The chain employs TRBV6-5 and TRBJ1-6; D is perhaps TRBD1 (5 bases). Germline V CDR1 and CDR2: MNHEY, SVGAGI. CDR3 length: 16 residues. V dropped 0 bases and J dropped 9 bases, with 15 bases sitting between them. The DNA of the CDR3 is TGTGCCAGCAGTTACTCACCAGGGATAAGGGGTTCACCCCTCCACTTT. Amino acid sequence: CASSYSPGIRGSPLHF.

CDR3 amino acids: CASSPWTGLTNQPQHF. The CDR3 DNA sequence: TGTGCCAGCAGCCCCTGGACAGGGCTGACCAATCAGCCCCAGCATTTT. The genes are TRBV7-6 and TRBJ1-5; TRBD1 matches at 8 bases. V gave up 5 bases and J gave up 3 bases; unmatched junction bases: 9. CDR3 length equals 16 residues. CDR1 is SGHVS and CDR2 is FNYEAQ in the germline V gene.

This chain links TRBV7-3 with TRBJ2-3, with TRBD1 matching 8 bases. This CDR3 spans 13 amino acids. V lost 6 bases, J lost 5 bases, and 4 bases stayed unmatched. Germline CDR1 SGHTA, CDR2 FQGTGA. The CDR3: CASSGQGGDTQYF. The DNA of the CDR3 is TGTGCCAGCAGTGGACAGGGCGGAGATACGCAGTATTTT. Full variable domain (rest looked up from reference TRBV7-3 and TRBJ2-3): GAGVSQTPSNKVTEKGKYVELRCDPISGHTALYWYRQSLGQGPEFLIYFQGTGAADDSGLPNDRFFAVRPEGSVSTLKIQRTERGDSAVYLCASSGQGGDTQYFGPGTRLTVL.

This chain connects TRBV7-3 to TRBJ2-2; D possibly corresponds to TRBD2 (6 bases). Germline CDR1 reads SGHTA; CDR2 reads FQGTGA. Between the trimmed V and J ends, which lost 5 bases and 5 bases, there was a span of 15 bases. The CDR3 length is 15 residues. Here the CDR3 reads CASSPFGGETGELFF. CDR3 bases: TGTGCCAGCAGCCCCTTTGGAGGGGAGACCGGGGAGCTGTTTTTT.

J is TRBJ1-4 and V is TRBV30; the match to TRBD1 covers 7 bases. This CDR3 contains 14 residues. The V gene's germline CDR1 is GTSNPN and CDR2 SVGIG (reference sequence). V trimming: 2 bases; J trimming: 8 bases; junction bases outside the gene matches: 8. This CDR3 is CAWSIQGSVEKLFF. CDR3 DNA sequence: TGTGCCTGGAGTATACAGGGGAGTGTGGAAAAACTGTTTTTT. Using reference TRBV30 and TRBJ1-4 for the parts outside the CDR3, the full variable domain is SQTIHQWPATLVQPVGSPLSLECTVEGTSNPNLYWYRQAAGRGLQLLFYSVGIGQISSEVPQNLSASRPQDRQFILSSKKLLLSDSGFYLCAWSIQGSVEKLFFGSGTQLSVL.

The chain links TRBV5-1 to TRBJ2-3, with D maybe TRBD1 (6 bases). This CDR3 contains 16 residues. Deletions cut 2 bases from V and 4 bases from J, with 17 bases between. The germline CDR1 and CDR2 sequences are SGHRS and YFSETQ. The CDR3 DNA reads TGCGCCAGCAGCTTAGGACAGCTAAGGGCCGCAGATACGCAGTATTTT. Protein sequence: CASSLGQLRAADTQYF.

This rearrangement joins TRBV29-1 to TRBJ2-5; 7 bases are a match to TRBD1. CDR1 and CDR2 from the germline V gene are SQVTM and ANQGSEA. The CDR3 contains 14 residues. V was clipped by 5 bases and J by 5 bases; unmatched bases: 11. In DNA form, the CDR3 reads TGCAGCGTTCATCAGACAGGGAGAAGGGAGACCCAGTACTTC. Residues: CSVHQTGRRETQYF.

The genes are TRBV4-2 and TRBJ1-5, with 8 bases matching TRBD1. The CDR3 sequence is 15 residues long. Per the germline V gene, CDR1 is LGHNA and CDR2 is YNFKEQ. The ends lost 2 bases at V and 7 bases at J; junction bases unmatched: 7. For the CDR3, the DNA is TGTGCCAGCAGCCAATTCGGACAGGGCGGCCAGCCCCAGCATTTT. Protein: CASSQFGQGGQPQHF.

The chain is built from TRBV19 and TRBJ2-3, with TRBD2 matching over 7 bases. This CDR3 comprises 14 residues. Germline CDR1 and CDR2: LNHDA and SQIVND (reference sequence). Trimming at V came to 6 bases and at J to 4 bases, leaving 7 bases not matched to a gene. The CDR3 loop is CASSETGGSDTQYF. The CDR3 DNA is TGTGCCAGTAGCGAAACGGGAGGTTCAGATACGCAGTATTTT.

The chain combines TRBV5-3 with TRBJ2-1, with TRBD1 identical over 8 bases. TRBV5-3 is an ORF; its function is uncertain. The CDR3 spans 17 residues. After removal of 2 bases from V and 7 bases from J, the junction contained 14 bases not matched to a gene. The chain's CDR3 is CARSFSPDRGTGNEQFF. CDR3 nucleotide sequence: TGTGCCAGAAGCTTTTCCCCAGACAGGGGAACGGGTAATGAGCAGTTCTTC.

The rearrangement links TRBV7-2 to TRBJ2-7; D is ambiguous. Germline V gives CDR1 SGHTA, CDR2 FQGNSA. This CDR3 spans 14 amino acids. Between the trimmed V and J ends, which lost 3 bases and 1 base, there was a span of 10 bases. This CDR3 reads CASSFTPLSYEQYF. DNA of the CDR3: TGTGCCAGCAGCTTCACACCGTTATCCTACGAGCAGTACTTC.

The chain combines TRBV10-3 with TRBJ2-2, with D possibly matching TRBD1 (7 bases). The CDR3 extends over 13 amino acids. Germline V CDR1 and CDR2: ENHRY, SYGVKD. The V end lost 6 bases, the J end lost 4 bases, and 9 bases lay between the germline ends. DNA of the CDR3: TGTGCCATCAGGCAGGGGGGCACCGGGGAGCTGTTTTTT. It yields the protein CAIRQGGTGELFF.

This clone has just one count. The chain has TRBV6-5 and TRBJ2-7; D remains ambiguous. The germline gives CDR1 MNHEY, CDR2 SVGAGI. V shed 6 bases and J shed 7 bases, with 13 bases lying between them. This CDR3 spans 12 amino acids. The chain's CDR3 is CASRRQYWEQYF. In DNA, the CDR3 is TGTGCCAGCAGGCGGCAGTATTGGGAGCAGTACTTC.

This clone was seen a single time. The chain recombines TRBV10-3 with TRBJ2-5, with a possible D match to TRBD2 (6 bases). CDR3 size: 16 residues. V shed 0 bases and J shed 6 bases, with 17 bases lying between them. Germline CDR1 reads ENHRY; CDR2 reads SYGVKD. The DNA of the CDR3 is TGTGCCATCAGTGAGTCGTTTTCGGGACTTCAGCAGACCCAGTACTTC. Translating it yields CAISESFSGLQQTQYF.

The chain has TRBV7-2 and TRBJ1-1; maybe TRBD1 (5 bases). Germline CDR1 reads SGHTA; CDR2 reads FQGNSA. V lost 2 bases and J lost 1, with 8 bases in between. The CDR3 loop spans 14 amino acids. CDR3 sequence reads: CASSLQGKNTEAFF. CDR3 bases: TGTGCCAGCAGCTTACAGGGAAAGAACACTGAAGCTTTCTTT.

The gene calls are TRBV3-1 (or the pseudogene TRBV3-2) and TRBJ2-7; D is unclear. The CDR3 runs to 11 residues. V shed 4 bases and J shed 7 bases, with 8 bases lying between them. Germline values: CDR1 LGHDT, CDR2 YNNKEL (reference sequence). CDR3 sequence: CASSPFGEQYF. CDR3 nucleotide sequence: TGTGCCAGCAGCCCGTTCGGGGAGCAGTACTTC.

The chain joins TRBV5-1 to TRBJ2-1; D might be TRBD1 (6 bases). Germline assignment: CDR1 SGHRS and CDR2 YFSETQ. V was pared by 0 bases and J by 7 bases, with 14 bases between. The CDR3 is 15 residues long. This CDR3 is CASSLEWAGENEQFF. Here the CDR3 DNA reads TGCGCCAGCAGCTTGGAGTGGGCAGGGGAAAATGAGCAGTTCTTC.

This clone turned up a few times. This chain's CDR3 is CASSKGVAGPAKNIQYF. CDR3 sequence (DNA): TGTGCCAGTAGTAAGGGTGTGGCAGGGCCAGCCAAAAACATTCAGTACTTC. The rearrangement uses TRBV19 and TRBJ2-4; maybe TRBD1 (5 bases). Trimming took off 4 bases at V and 0 bases at J, with 16 bases between the two ends. Per the germline V gene, CDR1 is LNHDA and CDR2 is SQIVND (reference sequence). There are 17 residues in the CDR3. The entire variable domain, with the rest obtained from reference TRBV19 and TRBJ2-4, is as follows: DGGITQSPKYLFRKEGQNVTLSCEQNLNHDAMYWYRQDPGQGLRLIYYSQIVNDFQKGDIAEGYSVSREKKESFPLTVTSAQKNPTAFYLCASSKGVAGPAKNIQYFGAGTRLSVL.

The rearrangement joins TRBV6-2 or TRBV6-3 to TRBJ2-3; D possibly corresponds to TRBD1 (6 bases). Germline CDR1 MNHEY, CDR2 SVGEGT. Trimming removed 4 bases at V and 4 bases at J, with 6 bases between. The CDR3 has 12 residues. CDR3 bases: TGTGCCAGCAGTTCAGGGGCAGATACGCAGTATTTT. Translating gives CASSSGADTQYF.

The CDR3 here is CASSFSTGNYGYTF. In nucleotides, the CDR3 is TGTGCCAGCAGTTTCTCGACAGGGAACTATGGCTACACCTTC. This rearrangement joins TRBV6-5 to TRBJ1-2; 7 bases line up with TRBD1. The CDR3 covers 14 residues. From germline, CDR1 is MNHEY and CDR2 SVGAGI. Trimming took 4 bases from V and 2 from J; bases not matched to a gene: 4.

The chain has TRBV5-4 and TRBJ2-1; 7 positions match TRBD2. Germline V gene lookup returns CDR1 SGHNT and CDR2 YYREEE (reference sequence). J gave up 10 bases and V 6 bases, and 16 bases lay outside the gene matches. The CDR3 has 15 amino acids. The CDR3 nucleotides read TGTGCCAGCATCCCCCGGGCGGGAGCGGATCAGGAGCAGTTCTTC. Translated: CASIPRAGADQEQFF. The variable domain in full, with the rest retrieved from reference TRBV5-4 and TRBJ2-1, is ETGVTQSPTHLIKTRGQQVTLRCSSQSGHNTVSWYQQALGQGPQFIFQYYREEENGRGNFPPRFSGLQFPNYSSELNVNALELDDSALYLCASIPRAGADQEQFFGPGTRLTVL.

This clone has a handful of counts. The V gene is TRBV28, the J gene TRBJ2-7; 7 bases are shared with TRBD2. The CDR3 consists of 13 residues. V lost 2 bases and J lost 2; bases outside the gene matches: 0. The germline V gene encodes CDR1 MDHEN and CDR2 SYDVKM. CDR3 sequence: CASSLSGAYEQYF. CDR3 DNA: TGTGCCAGCAGTTTAAGCGGGGCCTACGAGCAGTACTTC.

The gene calls are TRBV11-2 and TRBJ2-3; 10 nucleotides align to TRBD2. The CDR3 loop spans 16 amino acids. Per the germline V gene, CDR1 is SGHAT and CDR2 is FQNNGV. V shed 2 bases, J shed 3 bases, and the junction held 5 bases outside the gene matches. The CDR3 protein is CASSLTVSGRTDTQYF. The CDR3 region has the DNA TGTGCCAGCAGCTTAACGGTTAGCGGGAGGACAGATACGCAGTATTTT. Using reference TRBV11-2 and TRBJ2-3 for the parts outside the CDR3, the full variable domain is EAGVAQSPRYKIIEKRQSVAFWCNPISGHATLYWYQQILGQGPKLLIQFQNNGVVDDSQLPKDRFSAERLKGVDSTLKIQPAKLEDSAVYLCASSLTVSGRTDTQYFGPGTRLTVL.